This TCR beta chain is drawn from a study of blood T cells in healthy people across ages. A sample-barcoded 5' primer and a J-beta primer mix were used in a second PCR of about 7 to 11 cycles. Each CDR3 protein is one row after TCRdb ran MiXCR on the 5' RACE reads. The table lists roughly 1.4 million distinct CDR3 sequences, approximately 63% of them singletons. This clonotype was found a few times. Germline V gene data show CDR1 as SGHTA and CDR2 as FQGNSA. The CDR3 totals 18 residues. V lost 4 bases, J lost 0 bases, and 9 bases stayed unmatched. The sequence came from a man aged 18 to 29 in good health. The sequencing sample was made of blood. V and J are TRBV7-2 and TRBJ1-6; TRBD1 matches 7 bases. As DNA, the CDR3 is TGTGCCAGCAGCTCGACCGGGACAGAAAGCTCCTATAATTCACCCCTCCACTTT. The encoded protein is CASSSTGTESSYNSPLHF. Filled out from reference TRBV7-2 and TRBJ1-6, the complete variable domain reads GAGVSQSPSNKVTEKGKDVELRCDPISGHTALYWYRQSLGQGLEFLIYFQGNSAPDKSGLPSDRFSAERTGGSVSTLTIQRTQQEDSAVYLCASSSTGTESSYNSPLHFGNGTRLTVT.